A selection of T cell receptor beta chains follows, all from one sample in a study of shared clonotypes between healthy human individuals. TCRdb's table, derived via immunoSEQ multiplex PCR, lists solely in-frame clones and lacks some. The repertoire includes 2 million to 2.5 million clones, 93% of them detected once, and more than 1.5% sits in the top ten. The sample was naive CD8+ T cells from PBMCs. Receptor source: a man aged 18 to 30 in good health. Some clones in this sample may be carry-over from other donors' samples. CDR3s include the opening cysteine and the closing phenylalanine or tryptophan. D genes are given only for firm matches. Some rows have no size entry. The others give once, few or many, or a class for an expanded clone.

length: 15
J: TRBJ1-4
size: -
V: TRBV10-3
D: -
CDR3: CAIGGPPNRGEKLFF
DNA: TGTGCCATCGGTGGGCCACCGAATAGGGGTGAAAAACTGTTTTTT

length: 13
J: TRBJ1-1
size: -
V: TRBV7-2
D: -
CDR3: CASSFGSATEAFF
DNA: TGTGCCAGCAGCTTTGGGTCGGCCACTGAAGCTTTCTTT

length: 15
J: TRBJ2-7
size: -
V: TRBV7-9
D: -
CDR3: CASSFLTGGSYEQYF
DNA: TGTGCCAGCAGCTTTTTGACAGGTGGCTCCTACGAGCAGTACTTC

length: 15
J: TRBJ1-5
size: -
V: TRBV4-1
D: -
CDR3: CASSQGRNSNQPQHF
DNA: TGCGCCAGCAGCCAAGGAAGAAATTCCAATCAGCCCCAGCATTTT

length: 18
J: TRBJ2-2
size: -
V: TRBV9
D: TRBD2
CDR3: CASSVSGTSGRVTGELFF
DNA: TGTGCCAGCAGCGTATCCGGGACTAGCGGGAGAGTCACCGGGGAGCTGTTTTTT

length: 16
J: TRBJ2-7
size: -
V: TRBV27
D: TRBD1
CDR3: CASSALPRTGADEQYF
DNA: TGTGCCAGCAGCGCATTACCTCGGACAGGGGCAGACGAGCAGTACTTC

length: 16
J: TRBJ2-1
size: -
V: TRBV11-2
D: TRBD2
CDR3: CASRGGSGRAGNEQFF
DNA: TGTGCCAGCAGAGGGGGTAGCGGGAGGGCCGGGAATGAGCAGTTCTTC

length: 15
J: TRBJ2-5
size: -
V: TRBV27
D: -
CDR3: CASSSKQTVQETQYF
DNA: TGTGCCAGCAGTAGTAAACAGACCGTCCAAGAGACCCAGTACTTC

length: 15
J: TRBJ1-1
size: -
V: TRBV27
D: -
CDR3: CASSLNRFGGPEAFF
DNA: TGTGCCAGCAGTTTGAACAGGTTTGGGGGACCTGAAGCTTTCTTT

length: 14
J: TRBJ2-7
size: -
V: TRBV30
D: TRBD2
CDR3: CAWKVTSGSYEQYF
DNA: TGTGCCTGGAAGGTGACTAGCGGGTCCTACGAGCAGTACTTC

length: 16
J: TRBJ2-7
size: -
V: TRBV28
D: -
CDR3: CASSFPGRGGSYEQYF
DNA: TGTGCCAGCAGTTTCCCCGGCAGGGGAGGATCCTACGAGCAGTACTTC

length: 15
J: TRBJ2-1
size: -
V: TRBV6-5
D: TRBD2
CDR3: CASSAGTSGYNEQFF
DNA: TGTGCCAGCAGTGCTGGGACTAGCGGTTACAATGAGCAGTTCTTC

length: 17
J: TRBJ2-6
size: -
V: TRBV4-1
D: -
CDR3: CASSNQVSGVGANVLTF
DNA: TGCGCCAGCAGCAACCAAGTATCAGGGGTTGGGGCCAACGTCCTGACTTTC

length: 16
J: TRBJ2-7
size: once
V: TRBV9
D: TRBD2
CDR3: CASSVDWREGRYEQYF
DNA: TGTGCCAGCAGCGTAGACTGGCGGGAGGGCCGTTACGAGCAGTACTTC

length: 14
J: TRBJ2-7
size: -
V: TRBV11-2
D: -
CDR3: CASGPGPSNYEQYF
DNA: TGTGCCAGCGGCCCGGGACCGTCGAATTACGAGCAGTACTTC

length: 15
J: TRBJ2-7
size: -
V: TRBV11-2
D: TRBD1
CDR3: CASSFGTGSSYEQYF
DNA: TGTGCCAGCAGCTTTGGGACAGGCAGCTCCTACGAGCAGTACTTC

length: 15
J: TRBJ2-2
size: -
V: TRBV27
D: TRBD2
CDR3: CASRLLADYTGELFF
DNA: TGTGCCAGCAGGCTACTAGCGGATTATACCGGGGAGCTGTTTTTT

length: 13
J: TRBJ1-4
size: -
V: TRBV6-1
D: -
CDR3: CASRMVLNEKLFF
DNA: TGTGCCAGCAGGATGGTTCTTAATGAAAAACTGTTTTTT

length: 15
J: TRBJ1-2
size: -
V: TRBV5-8
D: -
CDR3: CASSSGTASYYGYTF
DNA: TGTGCCAGCAGCTCCGGGACCGCGTCCTACTATGGCTACACCTTC

length: 14
J: TRBJ2-7
size: -
V: TRBV27
D: TRBD2
CDR3: CASSPLGLADEQYF
DNA: TGTGCCAGCAGTCCTCTCGGACTAGCGGACGAGCAGTACTTC

length: 15
J: TRBJ2-5
size: once
V: TRBV9
D: -
CDR3: CASSGSGGGGETQYF
DNA: TGTGCCAGCAGCGGATCGGGCGGAGGGGGGGAGACCCAGTACTTC

length: 15
J: TRBJ2-3
size: -
V: TRBV10-2
D: -
CDR3: CASSDSRGWTDTQYF
DNA: TGCGCCAGCAGTGACTCACGGGGGTGGACAGATACGCAGTATTTT

length: 13
J: TRBJ1-1
size: -
V: TRBV27
D: -
CDR3: CASSLMGRAEAFF
DNA: TGTGCCAGCAGTTTGATGGGCAGGGCTGAAGCTTTCTTT

length: 15
J: TRBJ1-4
size: once
V: TRBV6-5
D: -
CDR3: CASSRTGSSAEKLFF
DNA: TGTGCCAGCAGTCGTACCGGGAGTTCTGCCGAAAAACTGTTTTTT

length: 13
J: TRBJ2-7
size: -
V: TRBV10-1
D: -
CDR3: CASSEHTANEQYF
DNA: TGCGCCAGCAGTGAACACACCGCCAACGAGCAGTACTTC

length: 16
J: TRBJ2-7
size: -
V: TRBV7-9
D: -
CDR3: CASSSFRATPSGEQYF
DNA: TGTGCCAGCAGCTCGTTCCGGGCCACCCCGTCTGGCGAGCAGTACTTC

length: 16
J: TRBJ2-1
size: -
V: TRBV27
D: -
CDR3: CASSLDYMSSYNEQFF
DNA: TGTGCCAGCAGTTTAGACTACATGAGCTCCTACAATGAGCAGTTCTTC

length: 13
J: TRBJ2-7
size: -
V: TRBV5-5
D: -
CDR3: CASSQTSLYEQYF
DNA: TGTGCCAGCAGCCAAACTTCCTTATACGAGCAGTACTTC

length: 14
J: TRBJ1-1
size: -
V: TRBV21-1
D: -
CDR3: CASRTGRLNTEAFF
DNA: TGTGCCAGCAGGACGGGACGGTTGAACACTGAAGCTTTCTTT

length: 16
J: TRBJ1-1
size: -
V: TRBV27
D: -
CDR3: CASSNNWSPSAISAFF
DNA: TGTGCCAGCAGTAACAATTGGTCTCCCAGTGCTATTTCGGCTTTCTTT

length: 15
J: TRBJ2-7
size: -
V: TRBV28
D: TRBD1
CDR3: CASSVSQGHSYEQYF
DNA: TGTGCCAGCAGCGTATCACAGGGGCACTCCTACGAGCAGTACTTC

length: 14
J: TRBJ2-7
size: -
V: TRBV7-8
D: -
CDR3: CASSLAPGPYEQYF
DNA: TGTGCCAGCAGCTTAGCCCCCGGACCCTACGAGCAGTACTTC

length: 14
J: TRBJ2-1
size: -
V: TRBV2
D: TRBD2
CDR3: CASVSGRVHNEQFF
DNA: TGTGCCAGCGTAAGCGGGAGGGTTCACAATGAGCAGTTCTTC